This TCR beta chain was captured by sequencing in a study of T-cell reconstitution after alpha-beta-depleted transplantation in children. It was with unique molecular identifiers that the TCRbeta library was prepared. MiXCR, applied by TCRdb to the PCR reads, yields one record per CDR3 protein. Here the sample spans 500,000 to 650,000 distinct CDR3 sequences, roughly an eighth being singletons. Broader study findings: The origin of alpha-beta T cells about two months after transplant was reportedly several hundred expanded graft clones. One year after transplant, T-cell counts and diversity came mostly from newly produced T cells. The high TCRbeta diversity at day 60 in some patients came from surviving recipient T cells and thymic progenitors.

V was clipped by 0 bases and J by 8 bases, with 1 base between them. The CDR3 totals 10 residues. Germline V gene lookup returns CDR1 MNHNY and CDR2 SVGAGI (reference sequence). This clonotype has more than one count but fewer than ten. Antigen: not known. Sequences were derived from PBMCs, mostly from graft donor cells, sampled 180 days after TCRalphabeta/CD19-depleted stem cell transplant. This rearrangement joins TRBV6-6 to TRBJ1-1; D not certain. The clonotype originates from a female patient between 2 and 15 years old who had a stem cell transplant for aplastic anemia, so the T cells may come from the graft donor. CDR3 nucleotides: TGTGCCAGCAGTTACTCGGAAGCTTTCTTT. Translating it yields CASSYSEAFF.